These 9 T cell receptor beta chains share one sample of origin, sequenced in a study of regulatory T cells in long-lasting Graves disease. Assembly of TCR beta libraries relied on iRepertoire HTBI primers together with Arm-PCR of CDR3 regions. A single record per CDR3 protein comes from TCRdb applying MiXCR to the multiplex PCR reads. This sample has around 460,000 distinct CDR3 sequences, with about 15% found just once. Time point here: newly diagnosed GD, antithyroid drugs for less than 3 months. PBMC-extracted RNA yielded the TCR library. These sequences were also reported in another study, on T cells in Graves' hyperthyroidism and ophthalmopathy.

The material sequenced was peripheral blood mononuclear cells (PBMCs), taken at new diagnosis, from a patient treated with antithyroid drugs. The receptors were gathered from a woman in her fifties or sixties with Graves disease.

V usage is TRBV14 and J usage is TRBJ2-7; D may be TRBD2 (5 bases). The CDR3 covers 14 residues. From germline, CDR1 is SGHDN and CDR2 FVKESK. Trimming stripped 3 bases from V and 5 bases from J, with 14 bases between. Here the CDR3 reads CASSHSPTRDEQYF. In DNA form, the CDR3 reads TGTGCCAGCAGCCATTCCCCAACTAGGGACGAGCAGTACTTC. Full variable domain (outside the CDR3, taken from reference TRBV14 and TRBJ2-7): EAGVTQFPSHSVIEKGQTVTLRCDPISGHDNLYWYRRVMGKEIKFLLHFVKESKQDESGMPNNRFLAERTGGTYSTLKVQPAELEDSGVYFCASSHSPTRDEQYFGPGTRLTVT.

This clonotype was picked up many times. The chain has TRBV20-1 and TRBJ1-1; 9 bases are shared with TRBD1. The CDR3 length is 16 residues. Germline V gene lookup returns CDR1 DFQATT and CDR2 SNEGSKA (reference sequence). The V gene end was trimmed by 3 bases and the J gene end by 0 bases; junction bases not matched to a gene: 8. The CDR3 loop is CSARPTGTGMNTEAFF. The CDR3 DNA follows: TGCAGTGCTAGGCCGACCGGGACAGGGATGAACACTGAAGCTTTCTTT.

The V call is TRBV12-3 or TRBV12-4, the J call TRBJ2-2; TRBD2 aligns across 9 bases. Germline trimming cut 7 bases from V and 3 bases from J; bases unmatched to any gene: 9. This CDR3 region has 16 residues. CDR3 DNA: TGTGCCAGCACCCCTTTGGTAGCGGGAGACACCGGGGAGCTGTTTTTT. This sequence encodes CASTPLVAGDTGELFF.

This clonotype showed up many times. This chain joins TRBV7-8 and TRBJ2-1; no clear D gene. With 1 base removed from V and 12 bases from J, the gap between germline ends came to 19 bases. CDR1 is SGHVS, CDR2 FQNEAQ, per germline. The CDR3 runs to 15 residues. This CDR3 reads CASSLVPPTTHWQFF. CDR3 in DNA: TGTGCCAGCAGCTTAGTCCCTCCGACGACGCACTGGCAGTTCTTC.

This clonotype was counted many times. V and J are TRBV28 and TRBJ2-1; TRBD2 matches 16 bases. The trim removed 4 bases at V and 6 bases at J, leaving 12 bases unmatched. CDR3 length equals 19 residues. The V gene's germline CDR1 is MDHEN and CDR2 SYDVKM. The CDR3 is CASSSGGTSGRGAINEQFF. The CDR3 coding sequence is TGTGCCAGCAGTTCTGGAGGGACTAGCGGGAGGGGGGCAATCAATGAGCAGTTCTTC.

This clonotype was observed a single time. The CDR3 DNA reads TGTGCCAGCAGCTCACTAGCGGGAGGAATCGAGCAGTACTTC. Translated, it gives CASSSLAGGIEQYF. V gene TRBV5-6 combines with J gene TRBJ2-7, with 12 bases identical to TRBD2. The CDR3 length is 14 residues. The V segment lost 3 bases and the J segment 6 bases; nucleotides outside the gene matches: 4. CDR1 and CDR2 from the germline V gene are SGHDT and YYEEEE.

This clonotype was found many times. J is TRBJ2-1 and V is TRBV2, with TRBD2 matching over 13 bases. The CDR3 sequence is 14 residues long. Germline V lookup: CDR1 SNHLY, CDR2 FYNNEI. The J segment lost 6 bases and the V segment lost 8 bases, leaving 4 bases of the junction unmatched. CDR3 nucleotide sequence: TGTGCCAGCGCATGGACTAGCGGGGGCAATGAGCAGTTCTTC. Protein sequence: CASAWTSGGNEQFF.

At least ten counts were recorded for this clonotype. The V call is TRBV27, the J call TRBJ2-1; D perhaps matches TRBD2 (5 bases). The germline V gene encodes CDR1 MNHEY and CDR2 SMNVEV (reference sequence). The V gene lost 6 bases and the J gene lost 7 bases, with 19 bases spanning the gap. The CDR3 has 15 residues. CDR3 region: CASSPGRGRGNEQFF. DNA of the CDR3: TGTGCCAGCAGCCCGGGGAGAGGGCGAGGAAATGAGCAGTTCTTC.

This rearrangement joins TRBV5-1 to TRBJ1-5; 7 nucleotides align to TRBD1. The germline gives CDR1 SGHRS, CDR2 YFSETQ. With 4 bases clipped from V and 1 base from J, the junction kept 11 bases outside the gene matches. The CDR3 runs to 17 residues. As DNA, the CDR3 is TGCGCCAGCAGCCCGCGACCCGGGACAGCCAGCAATCAGCCCCAGCATTTT. Protein: CASSPRPGTASNQPQHF.